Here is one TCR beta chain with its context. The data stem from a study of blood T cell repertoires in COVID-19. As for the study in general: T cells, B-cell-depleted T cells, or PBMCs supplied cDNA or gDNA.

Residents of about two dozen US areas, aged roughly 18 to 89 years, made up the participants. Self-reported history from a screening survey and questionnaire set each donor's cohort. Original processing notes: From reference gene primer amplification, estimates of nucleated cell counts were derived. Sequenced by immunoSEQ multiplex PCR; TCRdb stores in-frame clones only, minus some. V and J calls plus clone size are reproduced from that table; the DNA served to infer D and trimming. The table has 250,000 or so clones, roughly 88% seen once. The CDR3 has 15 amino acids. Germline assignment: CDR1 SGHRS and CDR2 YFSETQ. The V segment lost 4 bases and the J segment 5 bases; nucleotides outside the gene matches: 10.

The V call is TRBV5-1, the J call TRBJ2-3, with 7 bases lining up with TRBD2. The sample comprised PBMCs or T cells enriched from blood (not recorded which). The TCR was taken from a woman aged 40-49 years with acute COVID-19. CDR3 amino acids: CASSPGGLAIDTQYF. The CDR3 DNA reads TGCGCCAGCAGCCCGGGAGGCCTAGCGATAGATACGCAGTATTTT.